Listed here are 26 T cell receptor beta chains from one sample, sequenced in a study of identical twins. TCRdb reprocessed the 5' RACE reads via MiXCR and lists one record per CDR3 protein. The table has 200,000 to 300,000 distinct CDR3 sequences, roughly 7% seen once. These data were also filed under a second study, of yellow fever vaccine responses in identical twins.

Specimen: memory (CD45RO+) T cells sorted from blood. Receptors originate from a woman aged 18-35 years in good health.

This clonotype was seen more than once but under ten times. This rearrangement joins TRBV14 to TRBJ2-1, with D perhaps matching TRBD2 (6 bases). V lost 1 base to trimming and J lost 6 bases, with 13 bases between them. The CDR3 covers 15 residues. Germline CDR1 is SGHDN and CDR2 is FVKESK. In DNA, the CDR3 is TGTGCCAGCAGCCAAGTAACGGGAGTAGTCAATGAGCAGTTCTTC. This codes for CASSQVTGVVNEQFF.

The rearrangement uses TRBV10-1 and TRBJ2-5; no clear D. The germline V gene has CDR1 WNHNN and CDR2 SYGVQD (reference sequence). This CDR3 region has 13 residues. The ends were cut back, 4 bases at V and 1 base at J, with 7 bases in the middle. CDR3: CASSVSIQETQYF. The CDR3 nucleotides read TGCGCCAGCAGTGTTTCAATCCAAGAGACCCAGTACTTC.

The sample holds many counts of this clonotype. The rearrangement links TRBV20-1 to TRBJ2-7; TRBD1 matches 9 bases. The V segment lost 7 bases and the J segment 3 bases; nucleotides outside the gene matches: 19. This CDR3 contains 17 residues. CDR1 DFQATT and CDR2 SNEGSKA come from the germline V gene (reference sequence). As DNA, the CDR3 is TGCAGTGAACCCAATCGGACAGGGGCGCTGGTAGACTACGAGCAGTACTTC. It specifies CSEPNRTGALVDYEQYF.

This clonotype was observed at least ten times. The chain is built from TRBV5-1 and TRBJ2-3, with 8 positions matching TRBD1. After removal of 6 bases from V and 2 bases from J, the junction contained 5 bases not matched to a gene. Per germline, CDR1 SGHRS and CDR2 YFSETQ. The CDR3 covers 14 residues. This CDR3 is CASKGQADTDTQYF. The CDR3 coding sequence is TGCGCCAGCAAGGGACAGGCTGACACAGATACGCAGTATTTT.

This clonotype was recorded many times. This chain joins TRBV5-1 and TRBJ1-1; possibly TRBD1 for D (5 bases). The CDR3 covers 14 residues. Germline V gene lookup returns CDR1 SGHRS and CDR2 YFSETQ. Trimming removed 0 bases at V and 6 bases at J, with 12 bases between. The DNA for the CDR3 is TGCGCCAGCAGCTTGGTGGGGCAGTCTGCTGAAGCTTTCTTT. This encodes CASSLVGQSAEAFF.

The rearrangement uses TRBV11-2 and TRBJ2-3; 8 positions match TRBD1. Germline CDR1 is SGHAT and CDR2 is FQNNGV. The CDR3 loop spans 19 amino acids. Trimming at V came to 0 bases and at J to 2 bases, leaving 13 bases not matched to a gene. The CDR3 DNA sequence: TGTGCCAGCAGCTTAGATCCCTTCAAGACAGGGGCCAACACAGATACGCAGTATTTT. Translation: CASSLDPFKTGANTDTQYF.

This clonotype was observed at least ten times. The CDR3 bases are TGTGCCAGCAGTATCGCAGGGTTGACTAATGAAAAACTGTTTTTT. Encoded protein: CASSIAGLTNEKLFF. This rearrangement joins TRBV28 to TRBJ1-4, with a tentative D call TRBD1 (5 bases). Trimming cost V 5 bases and J 2 bases, with 12 bases left between them. This CDR3 spans 15 amino acids. The V gene's germline CDR1 is MDHEN and CDR2 SYDVKM.

This clonotype came up many times. The chain carries TRBV5-1 and TRBJ2-7, with D perhaps matching TRBD2 (7 bases). The germline V gene encodes CDR1 SGHRS and CDR2 YFSETQ. V gave up 4 bases and J gave up 3 bases, with 14 bases separating them. The CDR3 has 14 residues. CDR3 in amino acids: CASSPGGGDYEQYF. CDR3 bases: TGCGCCAGCAGCCCTGGAGGGGGGGACTACGAGCAGTACTTC.

The sample holds a few counts of this clonotype. J is TRBJ2-7 and V is TRBV11-2; TRBD1 matches 8 bases. The CDR3 extends over 15 amino acids. After removal of 5 bases from V and 1 base from J, the junction contained 7 bases not matched to a gene. Germline values: CDR1 SGHAT, CDR2 FQNNGV. The CDR3 loop reads CASSKIGQGSYEQYF. CDR3 sequence (DNA): TGTGCCAGCAGCAAGATCGGACAGGGTTCCTACGAGCAGTACTTC.

This clonotype was found a few times. This chain connects TRBV20-1 to TRBJ2-7, with TRBD2 identical over 8 bases. CDR1 and CDR2 (germline): DFQATT, SNEGSKA (reference sequence). With V trimmed by 3 bases and J by 6 bases, 10 bases remained unmatched. There are 14 residues in the CDR3. CDR3: CSASLPREVGEQYF. CDR3 in DNA: TGCAGTGCTAGCTTACCGCGGGAGGTCGGCGAGCAGTACTTC.

This clonotype came up many times. The chain links TRBV4-1 to TRBJ1-1; TRBD1 agrees at 7 bases. This CDR3 spans 15 amino acids. The germline gives CDR1 MGHRA, CDR2 YSYEKL. Trimming took 1 base from V and 4 from J; bases not matched to a gene: 6. CDR3 protein: CASSQVQGMGTEAFF. The CDR3 nucleotides are TGCGCCAGCAGCCAAGTACAGGGGATGGGCACTGAAGCTTTCTTT.

This clonotype was seen many times. J is TRBJ1-1 and V is TRBV11-3; maybe TRBD1 (5 bases). Germline CDR1 and CDR2: SGHNT and YENEEA. Trimming removed 1 base at V and 6 bases at J, with 9 bases between. This CDR3 spans 13 amino acids. The CDR3 is CASSLVRGAEAFF. In nucleotides, the CDR3 is TGTGCCAGCAGCTTAGTCCGGGGCGCTGAAGCTTTCTTT.

This clonotype showed up many times. This chain uses TRBV5-6 with TRBJ2-2; possibly TRBD1 or TRBD2 for D (5 bases each). V was cut by 3 bases and J by 5 bases, with 11 bases left in between. Germline V gene sequence: CDR1 SGHDT, CDR2 YYEEEE. This CDR3 has 14 amino acids. This CDR3 is CASSSGPSTGELFF. The CDR3 coding sequence is TGTGCCAGCAGCTCGGGACCGTCTACCGGGGAGCTGTTTTTT.

The chain is built from TRBV20-1 and TRBJ2-7, with D perhaps TRBD2 (7 bases). Trimming took 0 bases from V and 4 from J, leaving 19 bases between them. Germline V gene data show CDR1 as DFQATT and CDR2 as SNEGSKA (reference sequence). This CDR3 spans 16 amino acids. The DNA for the CDR3 is TGCAGTGCTAGAGATGGGGGGAGGGGACAAGGTTACGAGCAGTACTTC. Its protein is CSARDGGRGQGYEQYF.

The genes are TRBV28 and TRBJ2-4; D might be TRBD1 or TRBD2, each matching 5 bases. The CDR3 sequence is 14 residues long. CDR1 MDHEN and CDR2 SYDVKM come from the germline V gene. The ends were cut back, 5 bases at V and 6 bases at J, with 14 bases in the middle. In nucleotides, the CDR3 is TGTGCCAGCAGTATCCGGGACGTCGGAAACATTCAGTACTTC. Residues: CASSIRDVGNIQYF. Using reference TRBV28 and TRBJ2-4 for the parts outside the CDR3, the full variable domain is DVKVTQSSRYLVKRTGEKVFLECVQDMDHENMFWYRQDPGLGLRLIYFSYDVKMKEKGDIPEGYSVSREKKERFSLILESASTNQTSMYLCASSIRDVGNIQYFGAGTRLSVL.

The V and J genes are TRBV24-1 and TRBJ2-2, with D possibly matching TRBD1 (5 bases). The length of the CDR3 is 18 residues. Trimming removed 3 bases at V and 1 base at J, with 17 bases between. Germline CDR1 KGHDR, CDR2 SFDVKD. The CDR3 loop reads CATSDNWWGGGNTGELFF. The CDR3 coding sequence is TGTGCCACCAGTGATAATTGGTGGGGCGGTGGGAACACCGGGGAGCTGTTTTTT.

The V gene is TRBV24-1, the J gene TRBJ2-1; D call uncertain. This CDR3 contains 14 residues. The germline V and J ends were trimmed by 1 base and 4 bases, with 7 bases remaining between them. CDR1 and CDR2 from the germline V gene are KGHDR and SFDVKD. The CDR3: CATSDFNSYNEQFF. Written as DNA, the CDR3 is TGTGCCACCAGTGATTTCAACTCATACAATGAGCAGTTCTTC.

Only a few counts were recorded for this clonotype. The chain is built from TRBV7-9 and TRBJ2-5; no firm D call. CDR1 and CDR2 (germline): SEHNR, FQNEAQ (reference sequence). The V gene lost 1 base and the J gene lost 7 bases, with 10 bases spanning the gap. The CDR3 has 13 residues. The CDR3 reads CASSLGYVRTQYF. The CDR3 DNA follows: TGTGCCAGCAGCTTAGGCTACGTGAGGACCCAGTACTTC.

This clonotype was counted only a few times. CDR3 sequence: CSATKTENNEQFF. Written as DNA, the CDR3 is TGCAGTGCTACGAAGACAGAAAACAATGAGCAGTTCTTC. The chain couples TRBV20-1 to TRBJ2-1, with D perhaps matching TRBD1 (5 bases). This CDR3 contains 13 residues. V lost 4 bases to trimming and J lost 5 bases, with 12 bases between them. Germline V gene data show CDR1 as DFQATT and CDR2 as SNEGSKA (reference sequence).

This clonotype was counted between two and nine times. The chain couples TRBV11-2 to TRBJ2-7, with 7 bases lining up with TRBD1. The CDR3 runs 12 residues. Unmatched junction bases numbered 6, after V lost 7 bases and J lost 6 bases. Germline V gene sequence: CDR1 SGHAT, CDR2 FQNNGV. CDR3 bases: TGTGCCAGCAAACAGGGGACGTCCGAGCAGTACGTC. Translating gives CASKQGTSEQYV.

V gene TRBV29-1 combines with J gene TRBJ2-7, with 8 bases aligning to TRBD1. The CDR3 loop spans 13 amino acids. Unmatched junction bases numbered 4, after V lost 5 bases and J lost 1 base. The germline gives CDR1 SQVTM, CDR2 ANQGSEA. CDR3 bases: TGCAGCGTTACCGGGACAGGATCCTACGAGCAGTACTTC. Protein: CSVTGTGSYEQYF.

The chain uses TRBV6-1 and TRBJ2-1; TRBD2 matches 7 bases. The CDR3 length is 16 residues. CDR1 is MNHNS, CDR2 SASEGT, per germline. The V gene end was trimmed by 6 bases and the J gene end by 6 bases; junction bases not matched to a gene: 14. The CDR3 region is CASSPLATNRINEQFF. For the CDR3, the DNA is TGTGCCAGCAGCCCACTAGCGACAAACAGAATCAATGAGCAGTTCTTC.

V usage is TRBV5-1 and J usage is TRBJ2-4; D may be TRBD1 (6 bases). The CDR3 is 15 amino acids. Between the trimmed V and J ends, which lost 5 bases and 2 bases, there was a span of 14 bases. The germline V gene has CDR1 SGHRS and CDR2 YFSETQ. The CDR3 nucleotides are TGCGCCAGCAGTGAACAGGGTGGGTCCAAAAACATTCAGTACTTC. Encoded protein: CASSEQGGSKNIQYF. Using reference TRBV5-1 and TRBJ2-4 for the parts outside the CDR3, the full variable domain is KAGVTQTPRYLIKTRGQQVTLSCSPISGHRSVSWYQQTPGQGLQFLFEYFSETQRNKGNFPGRFSGRQFSNSRSEMNVSTLELGDSALYLCASSEQGGSKNIQYFGAGTRLSVL.

The DNA for the CDR3 is TGTGCCAGCAGCCCTTCACACGTAGAGACCCAGTACTTC. It codes for CASSPSHVETQYF. The V call is TRBV3-1, the J call TRBJ2-5; D gene unclear. The CDR3 is 13 residues long. The V gene's germline CDR1 is LGHDT and CDR2 YNNKEL (reference sequence). With 4 bases removed from V and 4 bases from J, the gap between germline ends came to 10 bases.

In its sample, this clonotype was seen many times. The J gene is TRBJ2-7, the V gene TRBV4-1, with TRBD2 matching over 9 bases. J lost 2 bases, V lost 3 bases, and 5 bases had no gene match. The germline CDR1 and CDR2 sequences are MGHRA and YSYEKL. This CDR3 has 15 amino acids. CDR3 DNA: TGCGCCAGCAGCCACACTAGCGGGCGGGCCTACGAGCAGTACTTC. The encoded protein is CASSHTSGRAYEQYF.

This clonotype was picked up many times. The V and J genes are TRBV2 and TRBJ2-2, with a possible D match to TRBD2 (6 bases). Trimming pared 0 bases from V and 2 bases from J, leaving 13 bases between. Per the germline V gene, CDR1 is SNHLY and CDR2 is FYNNEI. This CDR3 contains 17 residues. CDR3 sequence: CASSEAHGGVNTGELFF. The CDR3, as DNA: TGTGCCAGCAGTGAAGCCCATGGAGGGGTCAACACCGGGGAGCTGTTTTTT.